The clone carrying this T cell receptor beta chain was seen at least ten times. This sample is drawn from a study of low-dose radiotherapy and immunotherapy resistance in tumors. Looking at the study overall: Individuals in Cohort 2 had 1 Gy per fraction every two weeks, adding up to 13 Gy over 26 weeks.

Germline values: CDR1 SGHAT, CDR2 FQNNGV. V was cut by 5 bases and J by 1 base, with 11 bases left in between. The CDR3 has 14 amino acids. TRAV- and TRBV-specific primers, spanning alpha and beta chains, primed first-strand cDNA. TCRs underwent 20 PCR cycles of amplification with a constant-region primer and V-primer adapter. MiXCR was run by TCRdb on the reads, yielding one entry per CDR3 protein. The sample records tens of thousands of distinct CDR3 sequences, less than 30% being singletons. Time point described: after trial treatment. Noted treatment: LDRT plus nivolumab, ipilimumab, low-dose cyclophosphamide and aspirin (RACIN trial). Every donor was treated with nivolumab, ipilimumab, aspirin, low-dose cyclophosphamide and also low-dose radiotherapy. Each eligible patient had an advanced solid tumor, and these tumors lacked tumor-infiltrating lymphocytes.

Material: PBMCs, obtained after low-dose radiotherapy plus immunotherapy. The V and J genes are TRBV11-2 and TRBJ2-5; possible D gene TRBD2, 6 bases. This TCR was recovered from a male donor with prostate cancer. In DNA form, the CDR3 reads TGTGCCAGCAGCGTCGGGACTGGCCAAGAGACCCAGTACTTC. It translates to CASSVGTGQETQYF.